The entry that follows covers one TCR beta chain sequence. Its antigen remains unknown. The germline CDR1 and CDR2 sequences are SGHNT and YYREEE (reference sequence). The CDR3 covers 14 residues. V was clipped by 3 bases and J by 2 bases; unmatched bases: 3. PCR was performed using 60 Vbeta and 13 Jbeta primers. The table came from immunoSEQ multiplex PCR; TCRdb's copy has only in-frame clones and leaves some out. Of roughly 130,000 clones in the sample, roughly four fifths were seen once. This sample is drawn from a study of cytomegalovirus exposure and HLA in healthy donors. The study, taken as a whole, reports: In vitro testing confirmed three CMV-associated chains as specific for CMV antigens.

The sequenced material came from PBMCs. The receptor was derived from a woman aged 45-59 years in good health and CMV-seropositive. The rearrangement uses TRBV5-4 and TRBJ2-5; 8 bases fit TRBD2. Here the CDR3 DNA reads TGTGCCAGCAGCTATCTAGCGGGTCAAGAGACCCAGTACTTC. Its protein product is CASSYLAGQETQYF.